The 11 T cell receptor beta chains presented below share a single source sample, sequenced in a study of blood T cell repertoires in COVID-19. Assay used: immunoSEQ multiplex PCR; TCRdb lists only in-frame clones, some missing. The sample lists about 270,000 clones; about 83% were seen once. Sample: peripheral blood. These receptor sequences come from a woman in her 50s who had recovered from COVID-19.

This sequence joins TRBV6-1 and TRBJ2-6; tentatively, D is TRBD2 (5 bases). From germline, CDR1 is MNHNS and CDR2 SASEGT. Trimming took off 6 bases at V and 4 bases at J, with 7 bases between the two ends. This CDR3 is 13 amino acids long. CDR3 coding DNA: TGTGCCAGCAGGGACTCCGGGGCCAACGTCCTGACTTTC. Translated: CASRDSGANVLTF.

CDR3: CASSRPGLAGGRSYNEQFF. CDR3 nucleotide sequence: TGCGCCAGCAGCCGACCGGGACTAGCGGGGGGGCGCTCCTACAATGAGCAGTTCTTC. V gene TRBV5-1 combines with J gene TRBJ2-1, with TRBD2 matching over 16 bases. The CDR3 extends over 19 amino acids. CDR1 and CDR2 (germline): SGHRS, YFSETQ. V was pared by 4 bases and J by 0 bases, with 7 bases of the junction left unmatched.

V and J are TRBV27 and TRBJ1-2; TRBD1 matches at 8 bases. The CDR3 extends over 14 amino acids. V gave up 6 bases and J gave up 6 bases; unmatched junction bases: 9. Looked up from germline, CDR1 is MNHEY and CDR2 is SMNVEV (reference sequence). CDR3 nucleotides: TGTGCCAGCAGCCGGACAGGGCAAAGGGATGGCTACACCTTC. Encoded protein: CASSRTGQRDGYTF.

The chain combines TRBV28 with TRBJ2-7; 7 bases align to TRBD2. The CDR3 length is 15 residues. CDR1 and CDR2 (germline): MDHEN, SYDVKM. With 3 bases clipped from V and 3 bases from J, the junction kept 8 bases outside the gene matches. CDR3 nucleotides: TGTGCCAGCAGTTTTGGTGGGAGGGCCGTCTACGAGCAGTACTTC. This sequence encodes CASSFGGRAVYEQYF. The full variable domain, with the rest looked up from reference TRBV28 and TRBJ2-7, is DVKVTQSSRYLVKRTGEKVFLECVQDMDHENMFWYRQDPGLGLRLIYFSYDVKMKEKGDIPEGYSVSREKKERFSLILESASTNQTSMYLCASSFGGRAVYEQYFGPGTRLTVT.

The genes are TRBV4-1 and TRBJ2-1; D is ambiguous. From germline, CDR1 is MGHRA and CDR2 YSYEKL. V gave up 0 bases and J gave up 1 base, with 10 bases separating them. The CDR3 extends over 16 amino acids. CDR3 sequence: CASSQDPERSYNEQFF. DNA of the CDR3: TGCGCCAGCAGCCAAGATCCAGAGAGGTCCTACAATGAGCAGTTCTTC.

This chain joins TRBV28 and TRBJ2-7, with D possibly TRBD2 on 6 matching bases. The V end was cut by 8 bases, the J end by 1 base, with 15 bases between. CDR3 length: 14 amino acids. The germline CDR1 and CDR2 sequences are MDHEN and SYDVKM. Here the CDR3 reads CASGKIAASYEQYF. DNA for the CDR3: TGTGCCAGCGGGAAGATAGCGGCATCCTACGAGCAGTACTTC.

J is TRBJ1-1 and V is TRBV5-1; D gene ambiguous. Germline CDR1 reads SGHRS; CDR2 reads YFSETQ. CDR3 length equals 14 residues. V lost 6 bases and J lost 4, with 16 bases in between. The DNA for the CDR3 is TGCGCCAGCAACGACCCTGTTAGGAGCACTGAAGCTTTCTTT. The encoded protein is CASNDPVRSTEAFF. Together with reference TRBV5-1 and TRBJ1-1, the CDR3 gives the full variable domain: KAGVTQTPRYLIKTRGQQVTLSCSPISGHRSVSWYQQTPGQGLQFLFEYFSETQRNKGNFPGRFSGRQFSNSRSEMNVSTLELGDSALYLCASNDPVRSTEAFFGQGTRLTVV.

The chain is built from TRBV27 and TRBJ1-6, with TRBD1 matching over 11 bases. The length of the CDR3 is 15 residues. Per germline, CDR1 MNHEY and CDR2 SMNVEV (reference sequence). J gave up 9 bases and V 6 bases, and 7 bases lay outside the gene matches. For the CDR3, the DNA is TGTGCCAGCAGCTACGCCGGGACAGGGGGTTCACCCCTCCACTTT. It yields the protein CASSYAGTGGSPLHF.

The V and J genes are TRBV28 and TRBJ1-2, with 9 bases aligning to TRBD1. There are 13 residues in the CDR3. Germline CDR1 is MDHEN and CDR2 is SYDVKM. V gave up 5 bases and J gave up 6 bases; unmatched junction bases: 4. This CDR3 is CASSLQGANGYTF. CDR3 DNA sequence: TGTGCCAGCAGTCTACAGGGGGCAAATGGCTACACCTTC.

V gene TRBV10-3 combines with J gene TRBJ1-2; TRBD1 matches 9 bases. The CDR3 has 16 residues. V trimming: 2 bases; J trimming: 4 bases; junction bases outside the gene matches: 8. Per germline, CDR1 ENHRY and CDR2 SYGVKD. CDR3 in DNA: TGTGCCATCAGTGAGCCCCCGGGACAGGGTTTCTATGGCTACACCTTC. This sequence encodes CAISEPPGQGFYGYTF.

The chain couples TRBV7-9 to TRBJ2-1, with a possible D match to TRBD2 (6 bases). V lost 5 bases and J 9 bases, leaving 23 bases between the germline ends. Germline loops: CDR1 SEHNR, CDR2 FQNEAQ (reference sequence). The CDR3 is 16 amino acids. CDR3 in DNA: TGTGCCAGCAGCCTAACTACTAGCACACCGGTGGGTGAGCAGTTCTTC. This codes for CASSLTTSTPVGEQFF.